The 24 T cell receptor beta chains listed next were all sequenced from one sample in a study of graft-versus-host responses after intestinal transplantation listed by TCRdb under 2021. The time point label for this specimen denotes: cells obtained before transplantation from donor or recipient. No antigen has been identified for these receptors. Library preparation was by the immunoSEQ multiplex PCR assay. The table was pulled from immuneACCESS by TCRdb, which kept in-frame rearrangements only. Such tables lose some clones; where checked, under half of the loss comes from unresolved V genes, and the rest has no known cause. Across this sample there are just under 85,000 clones, with under 95% seen only once. The top ten hold around 7.6% of the sample. The sequencing here drew on unstimulated CD8+ T cells sorted from spleen or lymph node cells, taken before transplant. The receptors come from a human donor who was the organ donor for an intestinal transplant.

This clone was picked up one time. The V and J genes are TRBV2 and TRBJ2-7, with 10 nucleotides matching TRBD1. CDR1 and CDR2 (germline): SNHLY, FYNNEI. CDR3 size: 15 residues. Losses at the gene ends were 8 bases for V and 5 bases for J; bases not matched to a gene: 12. The CDR3 sequence is CASRDGDRGIHEQYF. The CDR3 DNA sequence: TGTGCCAGCCGGGATGGGGACAGGGGTATCCACGAGCAGTACTTC. The entire variable domain, with the rest obtained from reference TRBV2 and TRBJ2-7, is as follows: EPEVTQTPSHQVTQMGQEVILRCVPISNHLYFYWYRQILGQKVEFLVSFYNNEISEKSEIFDDQFSVERPDGSNFTLKIRSTKLEDSAMYFCASRDGDRGIHEQYFGPGTRLTVT.

This clone was observed once. The CDR3 region has the DNA TGCGCCAGCAGCCAAGATAGGACTTACTACGAGCAGTACTTC. Translated, it gives CASSQDRTYYEQYF. The V and J genes are TRBV4-1 and TRBJ2-7; maybe TRBD2 (5 bases). V lost 0 bases to trimming and J lost 3 bases, with 9 bases between them. This CDR3 spans 14 amino acids. The V gene's germline CDR1 is MGHRA and CDR2 YSYEKL.

The rearrangement uses TRBV5-6 and TRBJ2-7, with 16 bases matching TRBD2. Losses at the gene ends were 3 bases for V and 5 bases for J; bases not matched to a gene: 8. This CDR3 comprises 17 residues. Per germline, CDR1 SGHDT and CDR2 YYEEEE. The CDR3, as DNA: TGTGCCAGCAGCTGGGGACTAGCGGGAGGGCTTCCCCACGAGCAGTACTTC. It codes for CASSWGLAGGLPHEQYF.

The CDR3 DNA reads as TGCGCCAGCCAACCTGTCTGGACAGACCACGAGCAGTACTTC. It is translated as CASQPVWTDHEQYF. The chain uses TRBV5-1 and TRBJ2-7; a possible D gene is TRBD1 (6 bases). This CDR3 spans 14 amino acids. Trimming pared 7 bases from V and 5 bases from J, leaving 19 bases between. The germline gives CDR1 SGHRS, CDR2 YFSETQ.

The chain links TRBV27 to TRBJ2-1; 10 bases map to TRBD2. Per the germline V gene, CDR1 is MNHEY and CDR2 is SMNVEV (reference sequence). V lost 5 bases and J lost 3; bases outside the gene matches: 1. This CDR3 spans 14 amino acids. The CDR3 is CASSASGGYNEQFF. The CDR3 DNA is TGTGCCAGCAGTGCTAGCGGGGGCTACAATGAGCAGTTCTTC.

The V gene is TRBV13, the J gene TRBJ2-7, with TRBD2 identical over 10 bases. Germline trimming cut 5 bases from V and 4 bases from J; bases unmatched to any gene: 11. CDR1 is PRHDT and CDR2 is FYEKMQ in the germline V gene (reference sequence). This CDR3 comprises 16 residues. In nucleotides, the CDR3 is TGTGCCAGCAGCGACGGAAGCGGGGGGGCTTGGTACGAGCAGTACTTC. Translated: CASSDGSGGAWYEQYF.

The rearrangement links TRBV7-9 to TRBJ2-7; D not resolved. V was trimmed by 5 bases and J by 6 bases, leaving 8 bases between them. The CDR3 consists of 11 residues. Germline CDR1 is SEHNR and CDR2 is FQNEAQ (reference sequence). Written as DNA, the CDR3 is TGTGCCAGCAGCCTTTTTGGCGAGCAGTACTTC. Residues: CASSLFGEQYF.

J is TRBJ1-2 and V is TRBV4-1; D uncertain. The CDR3 runs to 15 residues. Trimming left V 0 bases short and J 3 bases short, with 11 bases between. The germline gives CDR1 MGHRA, CDR2 YSYEKL. The CDR3 DNA follows: TGCGCCAGCAGCCAAGATCGTGCAGACTACTATGGCTACACCTTC. This gives the protein CASSQDRADYYGYTF.

The DNA for the CDR3 is TGTGCCAGTAGTATAGAGGGTGCTGGGACAGACTCTGGAAACACCATATATTTT. Amino acid sequence: CASSIEGAGTDSGNTIYF. This chain links TRBV19 with TRBJ1-3, with TRBD1 matching over 7 bases. The CDR3 runs 18 residues. With V trimmed by 0 bases and J by 0 bases, 8 bases remained unmatched. Per the germline V gene, CDR1 is LNHDA and CDR2 is SQIVND (reference sequence).

The chain employs TRBV11-2 and TRBJ2-5; 8 positions agree with TRBD1. The J call may be wrong; the DNA end is better matched by TRBJ2-7. Germline assignment: CDR1 SGHAT and CDR2 FQNNGV. CDR3 length: 13 residues. The CDR3 DNA sequence: TGTGCCAGCAGTCACGACAGGGGATACGAGCAGTACTTC. It codes for CASSHDRGYEQYF.

The rearrangement joins TRBV4-1 to TRBJ1-5; D gene ambiguous. Germline V gene lookup returns CDR1 MGHRA and CDR2 YSYEKL. The V end was cut by 3 bases, the J end by 1 base, with 13 bases between. The CDR3 extends over 16 amino acids. The CDR3 loop reads CASSHVLGGSNQPQHF. For the CDR3, the DNA is TGCGCCAGCAGCCATGTCCTCGGCGGAAGCAATCAGCCCCAGCATTTT.

This chain links TRBV6-4 with TRBJ1-2; D not resolved. Germline V gives CDR1 MRHNA, CDR2 SNTAGT. The germline V and J ends were trimmed by 6 bases and 4 bases, with 18 bases remaining between them. The CDR3 sequence is 15 residues long. The CDR3, as DNA: TGTGCCAGCAGCCCGGACTCCCTTGTGTTCTATGGCTACACCTTC. This gives the protein CASSPDSLVFYGYTF.

The J gene is TRBJ2-5, the V gene TRBV19; D gene ambiguous. Trimming took off 4 bases at V and 0 bases at J, with 12 bases between the two ends. This CDR3 has 15 residues. In germline, CDR1 is LNHDA, CDR2 SQIVND (reference sequence). The CDR3, as DNA: TGTGCCAGTAGTACCGGGCTCTCGTACCAAGAGACCCAGTACTTC. Translation: CASSTGLSYQETQYF.

This sequence joins TRBV4-2 and TRBJ1-1; D remains unclear. CDR3 length: 15 residues. Germline V CDR1 and CDR2: LGHNA, YNFKEQ. V lost 0 bases, J lost 1 base, and 9 bases lay in between. The CDR3 spells CASSQDGMGNTEAFF. CDR3 DNA sequence: TGTGCCAGCAGCCAAGATGGTATGGGGAACACTGAAGCTTTCTTT.

This clone was detected only once. The gene calls are TRBV6-6 and TRBJ1-5, with D possibly TRBD1 on 6 matching bases. Germline CDR1 and CDR2: MNHNY and SVGAGI (reference sequence). The V end lost 7 bases, the J end lost 0 bases, and 13 bases lay between the germline ends. The CDR3 extends over 15 amino acids. The CDR3 sequence is CASTHGTLSNQPQHF. Written as DNA, the CDR3 is TGTGCCAGCACCCACGGGACACTTAGCAATCAGCCCCAGCATTTT.

The rearrangement joins TRBV10-1 to TRBJ1-3; TRBD1 might be the D (5 bases). This CDR3 has 14 residues. V lost 1 base and J lost 3, with 7 bases in between. Per the germline V gene, CDR1 is WNHNN and CDR2 is SYGVQD (reference sequence). The CDR3 loop is CASSEWGDGNTIYF. The CDR3 DNA reads as TGCGCCAGCAGTGAGTGGGGGGATGGAAACACCATATATTTT.

The chain is built from TRBV9 and TRBJ2-5, with D perhaps TRBD1 (6 bases). Trimming removed 3 bases from V and 3 bases from J, with 9 bases in between. This CDR3 is 13 amino acids long. Germline values: CDR1 SGDLS, CDR2 YYNGEE. The CDR3: CASSDWTEETQYF. For the CDR3, the DNA is TGTGCCAGCAGCGATTGGACAGAAGAGACCCAGTACTTC.

This rearrangement joins TRBV7-6 to TRBJ1-2; no reliable D call. Trimming shortened V by 5 bases and J by 3 bases, and 10 bases separated the two germline ends. Germline V gives CDR1 SGHVS, CDR2 FNYEAQ. The CDR3 spans 13 residues. The CDR3 DNA reads TGTGCCAGCAGCCCGGGGAGGGACTATGGCTACACCTTC. Residues: CASSPGRDYGYTF.

This chain connects TRBV7-9 to TRBJ2-1, with no clear D. Germline V gene data show CDR1 as SEHNR and CDR2 as FQNEAQ (reference sequence). V was cut by 1 base and J by 8 bases, with 0 bases left in between. The CDR3 is made up of 10 amino acids. The CDR3 coding sequence is TGTGCCAGCAGCTTAGATGAGCAGTTCTTC. It yields the protein CASSLDEQFF.

J is TRBJ2-5 and V is TRBV6-5, with D perhaps being TRBD1 or TRBD2 (7 bases each). Germline V lookup: CDR1 MNHEY, CDR2 SVGAGI. Trimming pared 6 bases from V and 6 bases from J, leaving 20 bases between. There are 15 residues in the CDR3. CDR3 sequence (DNA): TGTGCCAGCAGCCCATTGCCAGGGGGGGGAAAGACCCAGTACTTC. This sequence encodes CASSPLPGGGKTQYF.

The chain recombines TRBV7-6 with TRBJ2-5, with 7 bases identical to TRBD1. The CDR3 consists of 15 residues. The V gene's germline CDR1 is SGHVS and CDR2 FNYEAQ. V trimming: 4 bases; J trimming: 8 bases; junction bases outside the gene matches: 13. This CDR3 reads CASSSITGEFITQYF. The CDR3 nucleotides read TGTGCCAGCAGCTCGATTACAGGGGAATTTATTACCCAGTACTTC. The variable domain in full, completed from reference TRBV7-6 and TRBJ2-5, reads GAGVSQSPRYKVTKRGQDVALRCDPISGHVSLYWYRQALGQGPEFLTYFNYEAQQDKSGLPNDRFSAERPEGSISTLTIQRTEQRDSAMYRCASSSITGEFITQYFGPGTRLLVL.

This chain uses TRBV6-1 with TRBJ2-7; maybe TRBD2 (6 bases). Trimming removed 3 bases at V and 4 bases at J, with 16 bases between. This CDR3 spans 15 amino acids. The germline CDR1 and CDR2 sequences are MNHNS and SASEGT. The CDR3 here is CASSEGPGTGYEQYF. The CDR3 DNA follows: TGTGCCAGCAGTGAGGGACCCGGGACTGGATACGAGCAGTACTTC.

The chain uses TRBV5-4 and TRBJ2-5, with 8 nucleotides matching TRBD1. The junction had 13 bases not matched to a gene; V was cut back by 0 bases and J by 0 bases. CDR1 and CDR2 from the germline V gene are SGHNT and YYREEE (reference sequence). The CDR3 sequence is 19 residues long. CDR3 sequence: CASSLAVRGPNINQETQYF. The CDR3 DNA follows: TGTGCCAGCAGCTTGGCCGTCAGGGGGCCGAATATCAACCAAGAGACCCAGTACTTC.

V usage is TRBV29-1 and J usage is TRBJ2-7; 10 bases agree with TRBD2. CDR1 and CDR2 (germline): SQVTM, ANQGSEA. The CDR3 runs to 16 residues. The V and J ends lost 0 bases and 2 bases, in that order; junction bases with no gene match: 7. The DNA of the CDR3 is TGCAGCGTTGAAGATACCGGGACTAGCGAGACCTACGAGCAGTACTTC. Its protein product is CSVEDTGTSETYEQYF.